These 23 T cell receptor beta chains came from one sample sequenced in a study of T cells in localized non-small cell lung cancer. The method was immunoSEQ multiplex PCR; TCRdb's version includes in-frame clones alone and lacks a portion of them. The sample yields some 10,000 clones, 70% to 75% seen once. This specimen was peripheral blood, taken before any cancer treatment. All receptors derive from a male donor older than 55 with stage I lung adenocarcinoma.

The rearrangement joins TRBV7-2 to TRBJ2-6, with TRBD2 identical over 9 bases. The germline V gene encodes CDR1 SGHTA and CDR2 FQGNSA. V dropped 5 bases and J dropped 0; count of bases not matched to a gene: 5. The CDR3 has 17 residues. The CDR3 DNA sequence: TGTGCCAGCAGCCAATTAGCGGGAGCCTCTGGGGCCAACGTCCTGACTTTC. It encodes CASSQLAGASGANVLTF.

This sequence joins TRBV29-1 and TRBJ2-7; D tentatively reads TRBD1 or TRBD2 (6 bases each). The CDR3 is 12 amino acids. Deletions cut 4 bases from V and 5 bases from J, with 12 bases between. Germline V gene sequence: CDR1 SQVTM, CDR2 ANQGSEA. The CDR3 here is CSVVGGVNEQYF. CDR3 coding DNA: TGCAGCGTTGTGGGGGGCGTGAACGAGCAGTACTTC.

The chain carries TRBV5-1 and TRBJ1-6, with 7 bases identical to TRBD1. The germline V gene encodes CDR1 SGHRS and CDR2 YFSETQ. CDR3 size: 14 residues. The V segment lost 3 bases and the J segment 4 bases; nucleotides outside the gene matches: 1. The CDR3 DNA reads TGCGCCAGCAGCTGGGACAGTTATAATTCACCCCTCCACTTT. It codes for CASSWDSYNSPLHF.

Turning to this clone: A read error may account for a junction end that differs from germline. This chain connects TRBV7-9 to TRBJ2-5; D ambiguous. The V gene's germline CDR1 is SEHNR and CDR2 FQNEAQ (reference sequence). CDR3 size: 13 residues. This chain's CDR3 is CASSLGVSETRYF. Here the CDR3 DNA reads TGTGCCAGCAGCTTAGGCGTCAGTGAGACCCGGTACTTC.

The chain recombines TRBV7-3 with TRBJ1-2; D is uncertain. CDR3 length: 13 residues. The germline CDR1 and CDR2 sequences are SGHTA and FQGTGA. V gave up 0 bases and J gave up 7 bases, with 9 bases separating them. The CDR3 coding sequence is TGTGCCAGCAGCTTAACCCCGGAGGGTGGCTACACCTTC. This translates into CASSLTPEGGYTF.

CDR3 nucleotide sequence: TGTGCCAGCAGCTTGGACAGGGATGTCTACGAGCAGTACTTC. It yields the protein CASSLDRDVYEQYF. The J gene is TRBJ2-7, the V gene TRBV5-5, with D maybe TRBD1 (6 bases). V lost 0 bases to trimming and J lost 3 bases, with 10 bases between them. Germline V lookup: CDR1 SGHKS, CDR2 YYEKEE (reference sequence). The CDR3 has 14 residues.

The chain carries TRBV7-2 and TRBJ2-5, with no clear D. Per germline, CDR1 SGHTA and CDR2 FQGNSA. The CDR3 length is 12 residues. Trimming took 4 bases from V and 11 from J, leaving 14 bases between them. The CDR3 region is CASSSAGLGQYF. The CDR3 coding sequence is TGTGCCAGCAGCTCAGCCGGGTTAGGGCAGTACTTC.

The chain links TRBV4-1 to TRBJ2-3, with a possible D match to TRBD2 (5 bases). This CDR3 spans 11 amino acids. Germline values: CDR1 MGHRA, CDR2 YSYEKL. Trimming left V 4 bases short and J 8 bases short, with 7 bases between. CDR3 in amino acids: CASSPGGTQYF. DNA for the CDR3: TGCGCCAGCAGCCCCGGAGGTACGCAGTATTTT.

CDR3: CASSLDSVKGRGNEQFF. The CDR3 DNA reads as TGTGCCAGCAGCTTAGATTCCGTTAAGGGTAGAGGGAATGAGCAGTTCTTC. The J gene is TRBJ2-1, the V gene TRBV7-8; possible D gene TRBD2, 5 bases. V dropped 1 base and J dropped 7 bases, with 20 bases sitting between them. This CDR3 comprises 17 residues. Germline V lookup: CDR1 SGHVS, CDR2 FQNEAQ.

The chain employs TRBV20-1 and TRBJ2-7, with D maybe TRBD1 (5 bases). V lost 6 bases and J 6 bases, leaving 12 bases between the germline ends. This CDR3 comprises 11 residues. Germline-derived CDR1 and CDR2 are DFQATT and SNEGSKA (reference sequence). For the CDR3, the DNA is TGCAGTGCCCCGACAGTGGGCGAGCAGTACTTC. Amino acids: CSAPTVGEQYF.

The chain recombines TRBV5-1 with TRBJ2-5, with 9 bases aligning to TRBD1. The CDR3 is 16 amino acids. The germline gives CDR1 SGHRS, CDR2 YFSETQ. V lost 0 bases and J lost 1; bases outside the gene matches: 4. The CDR3 DNA reads TGCGCCAGCAGCTTGGCCGGGACAGGGCCCCAAGAGACCCAGTACTTC. This sequence encodes CASSLAGTGPQETQYF.

V and J are TRBV4-1 and TRBJ2-1, with D possibly TRBD1 on 6 matching bases. Deletions cut 4 bases from V and 5 bases from J, with 18 bases between. The germline CDR1 and CDR2 sequences are MGHRA and YSYEKL. The CDR3 totals 16 residues. Here the CDR3 reads CASSLHRQVNNNEQFF. As DNA, the CDR3 is TGCGCCAGCAGCCTACATCGACAGGTAAATAACAATGAGCAGTTCTTC.

The chain links TRBV5-4 to TRBJ1-1; D not resolved. Germline V gene sequence: CDR1 SGHNT, CDR2 YYREEE (reference sequence). Trimming stripped 0 bases from V and 7 bases from J, with 4 bases between. The CDR3 is made up of 11 amino acids. Here the CDR3 DNA reads TGTGCCAGCAGCTTGGGGGGTGAAGCTTTCTTT. Its protein is CASSLGGEAFF. Supplemented by reference TRBV5-4 and TRBJ1-1, the full variable domain reads ETGVTQSPTHLIKTRGQQVTLRCSSQSGHNTVSWYQQALGQGPQFIFQYYREEENGRGNFPPRFSGLQFPNYSSELNVNALELDDSALYLCASSLGGEAFFGQGTRLTVV.

The chain is built from TRBV5-1 and TRBJ2-5, with TRBD1 matching 9 bases. The CDR3 is 13 residues long. V was pared by 4 bases and J by 4 bases, with 2 bases of the junction left unmatched. In germline, CDR1 is SGHRS, CDR2 YFSETQ. The CDR3 loop is CASSVDRGETQYF. CDR3 DNA: TGCGCCAGCAGCGTGGACAGGGGAGAGACCCAGTACTTC.

The chain employs TRBV7-8 and TRBJ2-7; possibly TRBD1 for D (6 bases). This CDR3 is built from 15 residues. Trimming stripped 1 base from V and 3 bases from J, with 13 bases between. Germline lookup yields CDR1 SGHVS and CDR2 FQNEAQ. The CDR3 nucleotides read TGTGCCAGCAGCTTAGTGGTGGGGACAATCTACGAGCAGTACTTC. It specifies CASSLVVGTIYEQYF.

This clone was detected once. The CDR3 loop reads CASSLYGVTDTQYF. In DNA, the CDR3 is TGTGCCAGCAGCTTATACGGGGTTACAGATACGCAGTATTTT. This sequence joins TRBV5-4 and TRBJ2-3, with a possible D match to TRBD2 (5 bases). This CDR3 has 14 residues. The germline V gene encodes CDR1 SGHNT and CDR2 YYREEE (reference sequence). The ends were cut back, 2 bases at V and 3 bases at J, with 10 bases in the middle.

The CDR3 reads CASSLGAGVYSGNTIYF. CDR3 nucleotide sequence: TGTGCCAGCAGCTTGGGGGCAGGGGTCTACTCTGGAAACACCATATATTTT. The V gene is TRBV5-6, the J gene TRBJ1-3; tentatively, D is TRBD1 (6 bases). V lost 0 bases, J lost 0 bases, and 13 bases lay in between. The CDR3 is 17 amino acids. Germline V CDR1 and CDR2: SGHDT, YYEEEE. Supplemented by reference TRBV5-6 and TRBJ1-3, the full variable domain reads DAGVTQSPTHLIKTRGQQVTLRCSPKSGHDTVSWYQQALGQGPQFIFQYYEEEERQRGNFPDRFSGHQFPNYSSELNVNALLLGDSALYLCASSLGAGVYSGNTIYFGEGSWLTVV.

This chain uses TRBV10-1 with TRBJ1-6; 9 nucleotides match TRBD1. V lost 6 bases and J lost 9; bases outside the gene matches: 6. Germline lookup yields CDR1 WNHNN and CDR2 SYGVQD (reference sequence). The CDR3 is 14 residues long. CDR3 amino acids: CASSPGTGSSPLHF. As DNA, the CDR3 is TGCGCCAGCAGCCCCGGGACAGGGTCTTCACCCCTCCACTTT.

The chain carries TRBV10-3 and TRBJ1-2, with 10 positions matching TRBD1. J lost 5 bases, V lost 6 bases, and 6 bases had no gene match. Germline assignment: CDR1 ENHRY and CDR2 SYGVKD. The length of the CDR3 is 14 residues. The CDR3 sequence: CAIRPGQGVYGYTF. CDR3 nucleotides: TGTGCCATCAGGCCCGGACAGGGGGTTTATGGCTACACCTTC.

The chain links TRBV18 to TRBJ1-4; D remains ambiguous. Trimming left V 2 bases short and J 2 bases short, with 9 bases between. CDR1 is KGHSH and CDR2 is LQKENI in the germline V gene. The CDR3 extends over 15 amino acids. CDR3 residues: CASSPAAVTNEKLFF. In DNA form, the CDR3 reads TGTGCCAGCTCACCAGCGGCGGTTACTAATGAAAAACTGTTTTTT.

The chain combines TRBV6-6 with TRBJ2-7, with unresolved D. Germline-derived CDR1 and CDR2 are MNHNY and SVGAGI (reference sequence). Between the trimmed V and J ends, which lost 7 bases and 12 bases, there was a span of 19 bases. The CDR3 is 12 residues long. The CDR3 protein is CASTTIRAELYF. For the CDR3, the DNA is TGTGCCAGCACCACCATTCGAGCCGAGTTGTACTTC.

The chain joins TRBV18 to TRBJ2-1; the match to TRBD2 covers 13 bases. The CDR3 contains 14 residues. V was pared by 7 bases and J by 9 bases, with 6 bases of the junction left unmatched. CDR1 KGHSH and CDR2 LQKENI come from the germline V gene. CDR3 region: CASYGLAGVGEQFF. The CDR3 DNA is TGTGCCAGCTACGGACTAGCGGGGGTCGGTGAGCAGTTCTTC.

J is TRBJ1-5 and V is TRBV18; no clear D. Germline loops: CDR1 KGHSH, CDR2 LQKENI. This CDR3 spans 14 amino acids. Trimming removed 3 bases from V and 9 bases from J, with 15 bases in between. The CDR3 DNA reads as TGTGCCAGCTCACCGGACGGAGACCGAGGGCCCCAGCATTTT. This translates into CASSPDGDRGPQHF.